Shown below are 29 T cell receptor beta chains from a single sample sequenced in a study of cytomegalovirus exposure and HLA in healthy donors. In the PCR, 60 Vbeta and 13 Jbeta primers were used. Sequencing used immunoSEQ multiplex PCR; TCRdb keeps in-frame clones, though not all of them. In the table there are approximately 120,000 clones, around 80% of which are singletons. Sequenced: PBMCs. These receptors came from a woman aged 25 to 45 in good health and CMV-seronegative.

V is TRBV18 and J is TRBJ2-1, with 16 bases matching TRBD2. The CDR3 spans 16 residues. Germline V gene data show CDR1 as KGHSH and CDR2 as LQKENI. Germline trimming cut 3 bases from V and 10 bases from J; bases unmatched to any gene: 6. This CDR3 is CASSPPGLAGGQEQFF. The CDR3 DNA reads TGTGCCAGCTCACCCCCGGGACTAGCGGGGGGGCAGGAGCAGTTCTTC.

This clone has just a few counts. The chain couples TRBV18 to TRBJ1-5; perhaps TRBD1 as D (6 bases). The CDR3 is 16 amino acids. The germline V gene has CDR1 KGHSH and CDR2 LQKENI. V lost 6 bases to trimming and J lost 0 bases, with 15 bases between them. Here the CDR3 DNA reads TGTGCCAGCTCCCCCGGGACACTGGATAGCAATCAGCCCCAGCATTTT. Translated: CASSPGTLDSNQPQHF.

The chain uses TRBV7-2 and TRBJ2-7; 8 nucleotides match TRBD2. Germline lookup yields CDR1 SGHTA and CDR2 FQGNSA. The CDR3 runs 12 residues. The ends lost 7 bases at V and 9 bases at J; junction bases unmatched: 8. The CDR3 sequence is CASTGGGPGQYF. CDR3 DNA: TGTGCCAGCACCGGCGGGGGGCCGGGGCAGTACTTC.

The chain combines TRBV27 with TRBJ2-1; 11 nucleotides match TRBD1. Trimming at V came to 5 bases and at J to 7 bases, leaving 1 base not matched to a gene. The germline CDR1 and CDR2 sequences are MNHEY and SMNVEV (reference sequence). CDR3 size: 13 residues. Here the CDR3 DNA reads TGTGCCAGCAGTCGGGACAGGGGGAATGAGCAGTTCTTC. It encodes CASSRDRGNEQFF.

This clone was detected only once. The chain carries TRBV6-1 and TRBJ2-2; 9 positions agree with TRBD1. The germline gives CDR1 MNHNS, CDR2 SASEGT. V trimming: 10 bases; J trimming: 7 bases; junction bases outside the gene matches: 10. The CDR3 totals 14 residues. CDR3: CATTGGRSNGELFF. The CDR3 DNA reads TGTGCCACCACAGGGGGCAGGAGTAACGGGGAGCTGTTTTTT.

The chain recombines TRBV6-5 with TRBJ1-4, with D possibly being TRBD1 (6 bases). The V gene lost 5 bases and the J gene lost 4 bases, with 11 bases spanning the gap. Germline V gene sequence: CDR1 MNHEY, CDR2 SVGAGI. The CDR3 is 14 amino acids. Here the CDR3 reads CASSLGGGNEKLFF. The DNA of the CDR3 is TGTGCCAGCAGTCTAGGGGGGGGTAATGAAAAACTGTTTTTT.

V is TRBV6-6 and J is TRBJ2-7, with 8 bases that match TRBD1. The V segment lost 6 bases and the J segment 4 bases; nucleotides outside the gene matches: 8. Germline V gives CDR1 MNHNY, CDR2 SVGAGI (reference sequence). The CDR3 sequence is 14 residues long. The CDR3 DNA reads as TGTGCCAGCAGGATAGACAGGGGTGGGTACGAGCAGTACTTC. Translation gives CASRIDRGGYEQYF.

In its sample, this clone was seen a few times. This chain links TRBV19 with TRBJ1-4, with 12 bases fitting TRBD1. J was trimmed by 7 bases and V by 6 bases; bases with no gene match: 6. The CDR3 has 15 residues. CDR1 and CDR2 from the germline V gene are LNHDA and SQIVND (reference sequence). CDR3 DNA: TGTGCCAGTAGCCCGACGGGACAGGGGGCTGAAAAACTGTTTTTT. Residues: CASSPTGQGAEKLFF.

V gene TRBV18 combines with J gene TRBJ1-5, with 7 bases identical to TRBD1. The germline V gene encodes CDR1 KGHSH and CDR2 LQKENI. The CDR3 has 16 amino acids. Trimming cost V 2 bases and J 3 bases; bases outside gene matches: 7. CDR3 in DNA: TGTGCCAGCTCACCAGCCTTAACAGGGGACAATCAGCCCCAGCATTTT. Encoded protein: CASSPALTGDNQPQHF.

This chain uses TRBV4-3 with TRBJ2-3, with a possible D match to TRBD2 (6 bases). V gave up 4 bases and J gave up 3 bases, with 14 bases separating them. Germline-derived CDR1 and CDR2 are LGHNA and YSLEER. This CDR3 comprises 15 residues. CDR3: CASSRAWGVTDTQYF. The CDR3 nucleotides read TGCGCCAGCAGCCGTGCCTGGGGGGTAACAGATACGCAGTATTTT.

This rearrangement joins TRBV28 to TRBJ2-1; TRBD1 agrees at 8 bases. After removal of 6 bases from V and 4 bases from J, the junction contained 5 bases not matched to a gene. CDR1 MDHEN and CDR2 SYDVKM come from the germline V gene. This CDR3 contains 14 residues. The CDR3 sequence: CASRPGGLYNEQFF. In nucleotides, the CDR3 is TGTGCCAGCAGACCAGGGGGCTTATACAATGAGCAGTTCTTC.

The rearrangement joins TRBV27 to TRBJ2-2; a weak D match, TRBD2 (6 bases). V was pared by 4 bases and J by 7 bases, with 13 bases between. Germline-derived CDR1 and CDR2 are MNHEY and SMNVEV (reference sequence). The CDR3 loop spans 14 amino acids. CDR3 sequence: CASSSEGLGGELFF. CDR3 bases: TGTGCCAGCAGTTCGGAGGGTTTAGGCGGGGAGCTGTTTTTT.

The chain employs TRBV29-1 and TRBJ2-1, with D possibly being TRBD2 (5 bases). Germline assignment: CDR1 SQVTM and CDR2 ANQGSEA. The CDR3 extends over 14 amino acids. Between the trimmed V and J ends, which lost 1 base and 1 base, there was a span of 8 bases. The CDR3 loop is CSVEGTSSYNEQFF. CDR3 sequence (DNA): TGCAGCGTTGAAGGGACTTCATCCTACAATGAGCAGTTCTTC.

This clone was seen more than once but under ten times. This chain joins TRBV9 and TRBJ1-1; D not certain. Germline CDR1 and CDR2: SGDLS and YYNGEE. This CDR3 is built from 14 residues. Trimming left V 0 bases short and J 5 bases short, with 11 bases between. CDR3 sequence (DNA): TGTGCCAGCAGCGTAGTGGCGGGCGAGACTGAAGCTTTCTTT. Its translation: CASSVVAGETEAFF.

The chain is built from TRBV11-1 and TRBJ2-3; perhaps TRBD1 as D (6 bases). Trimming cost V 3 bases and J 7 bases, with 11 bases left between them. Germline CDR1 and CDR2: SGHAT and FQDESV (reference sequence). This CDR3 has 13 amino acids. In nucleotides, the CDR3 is TGTGCCAGCAGCTTTGGACAGTCACATACGCAGTATTTT. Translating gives CASSFGQSHTQYF.

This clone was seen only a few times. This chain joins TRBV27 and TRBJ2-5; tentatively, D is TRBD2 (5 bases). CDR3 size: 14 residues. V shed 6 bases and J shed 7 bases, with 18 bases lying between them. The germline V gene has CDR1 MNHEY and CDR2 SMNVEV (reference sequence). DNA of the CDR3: TGTGCCAGCAGCCGTACTAGGGAAGTGAGGACCCAGTACTTC. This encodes CASSRTREVRTQYF.

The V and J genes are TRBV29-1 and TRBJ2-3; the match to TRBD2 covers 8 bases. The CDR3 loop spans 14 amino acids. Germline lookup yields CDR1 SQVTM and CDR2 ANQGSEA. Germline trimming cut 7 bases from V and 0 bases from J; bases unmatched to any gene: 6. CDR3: CSDDSGISTDTQYF. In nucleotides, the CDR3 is TGCAGCGATGATAGCGGGATCAGCACAGATACGCAGTATTTT.

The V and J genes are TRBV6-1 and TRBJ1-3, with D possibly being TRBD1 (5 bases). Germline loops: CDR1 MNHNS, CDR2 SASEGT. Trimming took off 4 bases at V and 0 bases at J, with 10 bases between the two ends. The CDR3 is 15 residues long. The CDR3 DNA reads TGTGCCAGCAGTGGACAGCCAAACTCTGGAAACACCATATATTTT. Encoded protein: CASSGQPNSGNTIYF.

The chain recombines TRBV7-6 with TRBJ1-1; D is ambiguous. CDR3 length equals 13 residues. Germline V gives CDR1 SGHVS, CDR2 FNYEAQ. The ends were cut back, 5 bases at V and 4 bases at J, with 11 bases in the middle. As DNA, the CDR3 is TGTGCCAGCAGCGATTACCAAGCCACTGAAGCTTTCTTT. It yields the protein CASSDYQATEAFF. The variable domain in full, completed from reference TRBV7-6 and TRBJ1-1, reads GAGVSQSPRYKVTKRGQDVALRCDPISGHVSLYWYRQALGQGPEFLTYFNYEAQQDKSGLPNDRFSAERPEGSISTLTIQRTEQRDSAMYRCASSDYQATEAFFGQGTRLTVV.

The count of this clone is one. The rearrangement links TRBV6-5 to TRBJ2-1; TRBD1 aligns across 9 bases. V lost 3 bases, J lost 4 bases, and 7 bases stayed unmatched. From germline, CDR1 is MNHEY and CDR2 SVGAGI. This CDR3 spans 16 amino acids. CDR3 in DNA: TGTGCCAGCAGTTATTCCCCGGGACAGGGATACAATGAGCAGTTCTTC. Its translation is CASSYSPGQGYNEQFF.

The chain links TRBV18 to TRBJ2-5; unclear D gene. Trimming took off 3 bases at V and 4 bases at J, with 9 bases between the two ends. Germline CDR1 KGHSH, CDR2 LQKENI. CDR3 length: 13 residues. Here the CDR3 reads CASSPPSRETQYF. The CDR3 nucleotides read TGTGCCAGCTCACCGCCCTCGCGAGAGACCCAGTACTTC.

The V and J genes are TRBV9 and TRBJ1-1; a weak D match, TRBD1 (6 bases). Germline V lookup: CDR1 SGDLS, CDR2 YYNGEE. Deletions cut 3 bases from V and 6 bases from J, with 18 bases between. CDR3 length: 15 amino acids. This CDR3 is CASSGGGWGNSEAFF. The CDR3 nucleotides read TGTGCCAGCAGCGGAGGGGGATGGGGGAATTCTGAAGCTTTCTTT.

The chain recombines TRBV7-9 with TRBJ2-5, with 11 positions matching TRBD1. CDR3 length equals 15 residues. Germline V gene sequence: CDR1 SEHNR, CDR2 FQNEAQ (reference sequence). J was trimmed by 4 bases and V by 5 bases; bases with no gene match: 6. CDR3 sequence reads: CASSPTGTGGETQYF. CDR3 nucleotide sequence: TGTGCCAGCAGCCCTACCGGGACAGGGGGAGAGACCCAGTACTTC.

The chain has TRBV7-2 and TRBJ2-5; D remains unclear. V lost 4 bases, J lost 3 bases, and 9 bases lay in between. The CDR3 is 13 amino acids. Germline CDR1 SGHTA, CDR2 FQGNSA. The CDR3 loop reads CASSSTLEETQYF. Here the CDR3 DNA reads TGTGCCAGCAGCTCCACCCTAGAAGAGACCCAGTACTTC.

This CDR3 reads CSVVVWTGSEQFF. CDR3 nucleotides: TGCAGCGTTGTAGTATGGACAGGAAGTGAGCAGTTCTTC. The rearrangement links TRBV29-1 to TRBJ2-1; TRBD1 agrees at 7 bases. Germline CDR1 and CDR2: SQVTM and ANQGSEA. This CDR3 has 13 residues. V lost 4 bases, J lost 9 bases, and 9 bases stayed unmatched.

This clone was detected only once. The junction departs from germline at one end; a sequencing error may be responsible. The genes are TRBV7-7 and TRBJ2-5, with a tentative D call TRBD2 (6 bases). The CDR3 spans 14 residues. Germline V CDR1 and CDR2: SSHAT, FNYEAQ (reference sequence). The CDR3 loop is CASSIAGNQETQYF. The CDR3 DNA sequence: TGTGCTAGCAGTATTGCGGGGAACCAAGAGACCCAGTACTTC.

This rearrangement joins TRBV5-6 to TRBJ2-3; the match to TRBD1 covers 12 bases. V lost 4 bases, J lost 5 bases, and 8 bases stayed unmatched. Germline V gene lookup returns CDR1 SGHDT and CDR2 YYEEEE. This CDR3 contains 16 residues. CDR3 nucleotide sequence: TGTGCCAGCAGCCAACGGGACAGGGGGCATATAGATACGCAGTATTTT. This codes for CASSQRDRGHIDTQYF.

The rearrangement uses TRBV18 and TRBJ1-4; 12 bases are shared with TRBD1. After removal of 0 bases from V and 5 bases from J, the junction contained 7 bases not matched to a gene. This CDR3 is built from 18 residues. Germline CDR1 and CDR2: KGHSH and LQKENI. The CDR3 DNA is TGTGCCAGCTCACCACCCGGGACAGGGGGCAATAGGAATGAAAAACTGTTTTTT. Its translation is CASSPPGTGGNRNEKLFF.

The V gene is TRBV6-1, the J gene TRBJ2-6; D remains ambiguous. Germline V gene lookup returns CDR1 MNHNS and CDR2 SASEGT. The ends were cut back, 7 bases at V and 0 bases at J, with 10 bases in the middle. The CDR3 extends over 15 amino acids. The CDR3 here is CASTNPGSGANVLTF. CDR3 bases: TGTGCCAGCACTAATCCGGGCTCTGGGGCCAACGTCCTGACTTTC.